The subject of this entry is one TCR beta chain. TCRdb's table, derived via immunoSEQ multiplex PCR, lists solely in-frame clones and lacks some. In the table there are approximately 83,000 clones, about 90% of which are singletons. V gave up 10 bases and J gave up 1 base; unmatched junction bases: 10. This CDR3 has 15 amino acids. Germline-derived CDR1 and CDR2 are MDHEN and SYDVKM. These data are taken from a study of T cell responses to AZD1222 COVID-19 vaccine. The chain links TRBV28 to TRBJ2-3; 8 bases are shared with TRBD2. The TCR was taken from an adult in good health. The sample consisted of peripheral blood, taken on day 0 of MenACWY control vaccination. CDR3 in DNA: TGTGCCATAGGACCGGGACTAGGGGGCACAGATACGCAGTATTTT. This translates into CAIGPGLGGTDTQYF.